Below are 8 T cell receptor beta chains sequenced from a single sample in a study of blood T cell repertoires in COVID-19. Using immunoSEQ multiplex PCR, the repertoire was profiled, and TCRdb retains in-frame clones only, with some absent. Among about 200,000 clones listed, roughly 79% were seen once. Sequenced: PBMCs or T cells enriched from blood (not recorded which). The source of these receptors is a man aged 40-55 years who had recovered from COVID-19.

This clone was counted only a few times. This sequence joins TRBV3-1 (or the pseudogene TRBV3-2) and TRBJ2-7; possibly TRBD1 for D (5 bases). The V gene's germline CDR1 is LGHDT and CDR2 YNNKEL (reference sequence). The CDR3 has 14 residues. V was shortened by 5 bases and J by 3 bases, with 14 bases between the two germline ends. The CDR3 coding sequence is TGTGCCAGCAGCTTAAACTTGCAGGGCTACGAGCAGTACTTC. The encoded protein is CASSLNLQGYEQYF.

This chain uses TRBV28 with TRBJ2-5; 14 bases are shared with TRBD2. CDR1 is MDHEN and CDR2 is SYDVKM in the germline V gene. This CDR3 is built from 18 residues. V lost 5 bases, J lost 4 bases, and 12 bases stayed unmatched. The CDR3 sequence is CASSLRLAGGPVRETQYF. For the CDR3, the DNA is TGTGCCAGCAGTCTCCGACTAGCGGGAGGGCCGGTTAGAGAGACCCAGTACTTC.

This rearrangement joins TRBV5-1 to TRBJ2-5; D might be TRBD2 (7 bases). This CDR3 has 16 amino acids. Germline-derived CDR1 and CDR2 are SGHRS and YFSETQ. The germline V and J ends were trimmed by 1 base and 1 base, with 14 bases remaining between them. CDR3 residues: CASSLPGGHPQETQYF. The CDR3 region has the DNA TGCGCCAGCAGCTTGCCGGGGGGCCACCCCCAAGAGACCCAGTACTTC.

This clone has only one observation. The CDR3 protein is CASTARGDTYYEQYF. The CDR3 nucleotides are TGTGCCAGCACCGCTCGGGGGGACACCTACTACGAGCAGTACTTC. The V and J genes are TRBV28 and TRBJ2-7; D possibly corresponds to TRBD2 (7 bases). Germline CDR1 reads MDHEN; CDR2 reads SYDVKM. CDR3 length: 15 residues. Trimming left V 7 bases short and J 3 bases short, with 19 bases between.

The CDR3 protein is CASSFGGGNTEAFF. The CDR3 nucleotides are TGTGCCAGCAGTTTTGGGGGGGGGAACACTGAAGCTTTCTTT. This chain links TRBV6-6 with TRBJ1-1, with D tentatively TRBD1 (5 bases). Between the trimmed V and J ends, which lost 4 bases and 1 base, there was a span of 10 bases. The germline V gene encodes CDR1 MNHNY and CDR2 SVGAGI (reference sequence). This CDR3 region has 14 residues.

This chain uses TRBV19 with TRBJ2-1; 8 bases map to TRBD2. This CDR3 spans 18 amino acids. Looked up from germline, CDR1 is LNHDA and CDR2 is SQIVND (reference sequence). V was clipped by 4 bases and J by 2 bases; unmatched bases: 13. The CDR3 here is CASSTTSGRTAPYNEQFF. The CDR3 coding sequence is TGTGCCAGTAGTACCACCAGCGGGAGAACGGCTCCCTACAATGAGCAGTTCTTC.

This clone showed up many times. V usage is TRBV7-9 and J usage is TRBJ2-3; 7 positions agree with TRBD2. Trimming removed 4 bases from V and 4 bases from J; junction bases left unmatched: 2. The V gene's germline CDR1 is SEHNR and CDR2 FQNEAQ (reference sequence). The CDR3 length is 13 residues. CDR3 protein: CASSSSGADTQYF. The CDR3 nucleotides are TGTGCCAGCAGCTCAAGCGGGGCAGATACGCAGTATTTT.

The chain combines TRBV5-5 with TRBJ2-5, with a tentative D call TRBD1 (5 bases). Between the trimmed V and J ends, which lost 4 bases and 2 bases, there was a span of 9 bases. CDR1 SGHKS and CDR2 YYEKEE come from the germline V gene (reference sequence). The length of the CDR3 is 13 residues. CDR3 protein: CASSPTGQETQYF. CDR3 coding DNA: TGTGCCAGCAGCCCCACAGGACAAGAGACCCAGTACTTC.